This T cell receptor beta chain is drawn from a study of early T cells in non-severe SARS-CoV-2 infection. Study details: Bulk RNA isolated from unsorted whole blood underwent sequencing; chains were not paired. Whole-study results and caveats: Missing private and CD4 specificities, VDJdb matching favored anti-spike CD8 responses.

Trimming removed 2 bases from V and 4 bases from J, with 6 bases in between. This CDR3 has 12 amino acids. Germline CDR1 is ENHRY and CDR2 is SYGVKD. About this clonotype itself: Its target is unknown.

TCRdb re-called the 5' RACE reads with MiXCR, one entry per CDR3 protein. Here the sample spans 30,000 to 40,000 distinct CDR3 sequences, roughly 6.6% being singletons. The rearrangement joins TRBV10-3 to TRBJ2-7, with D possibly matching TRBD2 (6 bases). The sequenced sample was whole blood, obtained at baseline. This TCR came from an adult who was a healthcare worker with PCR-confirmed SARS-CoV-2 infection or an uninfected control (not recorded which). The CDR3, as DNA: TGTGCCATCAGTGAGCGGGGGTACGAGCAGTACGTC. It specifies CAISERGYEQYV.